One and the same sample provided the 2 T cell receptor beta chains below, sequenced in a study of T cell responses to AZD1222 COVID-19 vaccine. Generated by immunoSEQ multiplex PCR, the TCRdb table keeps only in-frame clones and is missing some. The data hold 150,000 to 200,000 clones, with 90% to 95% observed a single time. Sample: peripheral blood, taken on day 0 of AZD1222 vaccination. These receptors originate from an adult in good health.

CDR3 in DNA: TGCGCCAGCAGCTTGGGTGCAGGGGGGAGGTACACTGAAGCTTTCTTT. Its protein product is CASSLGAGGRYTEAFF. The chain recombines TRBV5-1 with TRBJ1-1, with 7 bases aligning to TRBD1. V shed 0 bases and J 3 bases; nucleotides not matched to a gene: 8. The CDR3 spans 16 residues. CDR1 and CDR2 (germline): SGHRS, YFSETQ.

This clone was seen a single time. J is TRBJ2-3 and V is TRBV7-9, with a possible D match to TRBD1 (5 bases). CDR3 size: 16 residues. The V end was cut by 1 base, the J end by 2 bases, with 13 bases between. Looked up from germline, CDR1 is SEHNR and CDR2 is FQNEAQ (reference sequence). The CDR3 is CASSLEDTWDTDTQYF. CDR3 nucleotide sequence: TGTGCCAGCAGCTTAGAGGACACCTGGGACACAGATACGCAGTATTTT.